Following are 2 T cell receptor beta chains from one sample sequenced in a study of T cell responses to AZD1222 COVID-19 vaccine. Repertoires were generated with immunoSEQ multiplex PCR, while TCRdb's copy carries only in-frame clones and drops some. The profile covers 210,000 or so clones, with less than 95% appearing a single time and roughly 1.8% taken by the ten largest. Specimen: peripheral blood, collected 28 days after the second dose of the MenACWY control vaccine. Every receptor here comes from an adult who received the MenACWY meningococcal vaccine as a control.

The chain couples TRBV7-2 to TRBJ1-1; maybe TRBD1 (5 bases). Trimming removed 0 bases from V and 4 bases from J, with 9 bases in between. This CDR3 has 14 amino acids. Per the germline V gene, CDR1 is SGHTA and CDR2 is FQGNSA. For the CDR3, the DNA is TGTGCCAGCAGCTTAGCGCCGGGGGTCACTGAAGCTTTCTTT. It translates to CASSLAPGVTEAFF.

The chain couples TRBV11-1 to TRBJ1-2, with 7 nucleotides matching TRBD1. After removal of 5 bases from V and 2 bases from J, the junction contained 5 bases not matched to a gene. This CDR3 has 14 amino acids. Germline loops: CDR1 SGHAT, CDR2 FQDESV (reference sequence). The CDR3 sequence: CASSPGQHNYGYTF. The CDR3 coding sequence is TGTGCCAGCAGCCCGGGACAGCACAACTATGGCTACACCTTC.